These 15 T cell receptor beta chains share one sample of origin, sequenced in a study of T-cell memory formation after mild COVID-19. TCRdb reanalysed the 5' RACE reads using MiXCR and keeps one entry per CDR3 protein. In the table there are about 90,000 distinct CDR3 sequences, around an eighth of which are singletons. The source material was PBMCs or a T cell subset sorted from them (not recorded which). The receptor set was obtained from an adult woman who had mild COVID-19 (a few samples of this study predate the infection). Cell type and time point are not known.

The rearrangement joins TRBV9 to TRBJ2-2, with D perhaps matching TRBD1 or TRBD2 (6 bases each). There are 17 residues in the CDR3. CDR1 and CDR2 from the germline V gene are SGDLS and YYNGEE. Trimming shortened V by 0 bases and J by 3 bases, and 15 bases separated the two germline ends. The CDR3 here is CASSVDPGGAYTGELFF. The CDR3 nucleotides are TGTGCCAGCAGCGTAGATCCCGGGGGCGCGTACACCGGGGAGCTGTTTTTT.

This clonotype was recorded a few times. This chain uses TRBV20-1 with TRBJ2-1; 9 bases align to TRBD2. CDR1 and CDR2 (germline): DFQATT, SNEGSKA (reference sequence). The CDR3 runs to 15 residues. V lost 3 bases and J lost 9; bases outside the gene matches: 12. The CDR3 region is CSASSLAGVWSEQFF. DNA of the CDR3: TGCAGTGCTAGTAGTTTAGCGGGAGTTTGGAGTGAGCAGTTCTTC.

The chain has TRBV24-1 and TRBJ2-2; D may be TRBD1 (6 bases). The V gene's germline CDR1 is KGHDR and CDR2 SFDVKD. The CDR3 runs 13 residues. The V end was cut by 12 bases, the J end by 0 bases, with 10 bases between. CDR3 region: CAAGDANTGELFF. The CDR3, as DNA: TGTGCCGCAGGGGATGCGAACACCGGGGAGCTGTTTTTT.

This chain connects TRBV4-2 to TRBJ2-3, with D possibly being TRBD2 (6 bases). From germline, CDR1 is LGHNA and CDR2 YNFKEQ. V was trimmed by 4 bases and J by 4 bases, leaving 12 bases between them. The CDR3 is 14 amino acids. The CDR3 sequence: CASSPGWGADTQYF. The CDR3 region has the DNA TGTGCCAGCAGCCCAGGATGGGGGGCAGATACGCAGTATTTT.

The table lists this clonotype with a few counts. This sequence joins TRBV6-4 and TRBJ2-3; D remains unclear. The CDR3 runs 14 residues. Germline V gives CDR1 MRHNA, CDR2 SNTAGT. The V end lost 4 bases, the J end lost 0 bases, and 8 bases lay between the germline ends. Here the CDR3 DNA reads TGTGCCAGCAGTGGGGATCCTAGCACAGATACGCAGTATTTT. This codes for CASSGDPSTDTQYF.

This chain joins TRBV5-1 and TRBJ1-3; the D is unclear. Germline V gene sequence: CDR1 SGHRS, CDR2 YFSETQ. The CDR3 loop spans 13 amino acids. Trimming pared 0 bases from V and 5 bases from J, leaving 6 bases between. The CDR3: CASSLVDRNTIYF. The CDR3 DNA reads as TGCGCCAGCAGCTTGGTCGACCGAAACACCATATATTTT. Full variable domain (outside the CDR3, taken from reference TRBV5-1 and TRBJ1-3): KAGVTQTPRYLIKTRGQQVTLSCSPISGHRSVSWYQQTPGQGLQFLFEYFSETQRNKGNFPGRFSGRQFSNSRSEMNVSTLELGDSALYLCASSLVDRNTIYFGEGSWLTVV.

This clonotype was seen a handful of times. The chain links TRBV7-8 to TRBJ2-2; a possible D gene is TRBD2 (5 bases). The CDR3 totals 16 residues. The germline V gene encodes CDR1 SGHVS and CDR2 FQNEAQ. V lost 1 base, J lost 3 bases, and 12 bases lay in between. CDR3: CASSLDAGGHTGELFF. The CDR3 DNA reads as TGTGCCAGCAGCTTAGACGCGGGCGGACACACCGGGGAGCTGTTTTTT.

This rearrangement joins TRBV7-9 to TRBJ2-7, with D possibly matching TRBD2 (5 bases). Trimming stripped 5 bases from V and 7 bases from J, with 15 bases between. CDR1 SEHNR and CDR2 FQNEAQ come from the germline V gene (reference sequence). This CDR3 contains 13 residues. CDR3 in DNA: TGTGCCAGCAGCCTCGCGGGTCCCGGGGAGCAGTACTTC. It yields the protein CASSLAGPGEQYF.

This chain joins TRBV5-5 and TRBJ2-1, with 9 bases aligning to TRBD1. With V trimmed by 4 bases and J by 6 bases, 11 bases remained unmatched. The CDR3 contains 16 residues. Germline V gene lookup returns CDR1 SGHKS and CDR2 YYEKEE (reference sequence). CDR3 coding DNA: TGTGCCAGCAGCCCCGCCCCTAACAGGGGGCTCAATGAGCAGTTCTTC. This codes for CASSPAPNRGLNEQFF.

As concerns this clonotype: A read error may account for a junction end that differs from germline. The chain joins TRBV11-3 to TRBJ2-5; no definite D call. The CDR3 runs 14 residues. Germline lookup yields CDR1 SGHNT and CDR2 YENEEA. The CDR3 is CASSPTWNQETQYF. The CDR3 region has the DNA TGTGCCAGCAGCCCCACGTGGAACCAGGAGACCCAGTACTTC.

The rearrangement uses TRBV7-8 and TRBJ2-3; TRBD2 might be the D (5 bases). The V and J ends lost 5 bases and 1 base respectively, with 16 bases between them. The V gene's germline CDR1 is SGHVS and CDR2 FQNEAQ. This CDR3 has 16 amino acids. The CDR3 sequence: CASSQYLTGGTDTQYF. CDR3 nucleotides: TGTGCCAGCAGCCAATACCTAACCGGGGGCACAGATACGCAGTATTTT.

V gene TRBV21-1 combines with J gene TRBJ2-2. TRBV21-1 is classified as a pseudogene. The CDR3 is 17 amino acids. In nucleotides, the CDR3 is TGTGCCAGCAGCAATACCCACCGGATCCCGAACACCGGGGAGCTGTTTTTT. Translating gives CASSNTHRIPNTGELFF.

This clonotype occurred a few times. The chain recombines TRBV5-5 with TRBJ2-5; no clear D gene. The CDR3 is made up of 11 amino acids. Germline V gene data show CDR1 as SGHKS and CDR2 as YYEKEE (reference sequence). V lost 7 bases and J 5 bases, leaving 9 bases between the germline ends. Here the CDR3 reads CASGVLETQYF. The CDR3, as DNA: TGTGCCAGCGGGGTTCTGGAGACCCAGTACTTC.

The rearrangement links TRBV6-2 or TRBV6-3 to TRBJ1-2; 8 positions match TRBD1. Losses at the gene ends were 4 bases for V and 4 bases for J; bases not matched to a gene: 8. This CDR3 contains 15 residues. From germline, CDR1 is MNHEY and CDR2 SVGEGT. The CDR3 DNA reads as TGTGCCAGCAGTTCCGACAGGGGATATAGCTATGGCTACACCTTC. Protein sequence: CASSSDRGYSYGYTF.

This clonotype came up a few times. This chain connects TRBV9 to TRBJ2-3; D uncertain. The germline V gene has CDR1 SGDLS and CDR2 YYNGEE. The CDR3 loop spans 14 amino acids. V lost 0 bases, J lost 0 bases, and 5 bases lay in between. The CDR3 region is CASSVGGSTDTQYF. The CDR3 nucleotides read TGTGCCAGCAGCGTAGGGGGTAGCACAGATACGCAGTATTTT.